One and the same sample provided the 18 T cell receptor beta chains below, sequenced in a study of Ad26.COV2.S vaccination and SARS-CoV-2 variants. Assay used: immunoSEQ multiplex PCR; TCRdb lists only in-frame clones, some missing. Here the sample spans some 320,000 clones, about 85% being singletons. Treatment of the sample: around 19 received Ad26.COV2.S at low or high dose, single or two shots; 5 received placebo; per-sample allocation not given. Specimens were obtained on day 63 following the first vaccine or placebo injection. Sequences were derived from peripheral blood, sampled in a trial of Ad26.COV2.S vaccine versus placebo. The receptors here all came from a person between 18 and 65 years old who received the Ad26.COV2.S COVID-19 vaccine or a placebo.

This chain joins TRBV19 and TRBJ2-5; 7 bases agree with TRBD1. This CDR3 region has 16 residues. Germline values: CDR1 LNHDA, CDR2 SQIVND (reference sequence). Germline trimming cut 5 bases from V and 3 bases from J; bases unmatched to any gene: 12. The CDR3 is CASSSARSGTEETQYF. The CDR3, as DNA: TGTGCCAGTAGTTCCGCTAGGTCGGGGACAGAAGAGACCCAGTACTTC.

V usage is TRBV7-2 and J usage is TRBJ2-5; D unclear. Looked up from germline, CDR1 is SGHTA and CDR2 is FQGNSA. The CDR3 loop spans 13 amino acids. Trimming took off 1 base at V and 1 base at J, with 4 bases between the two ends. CDR3 loop: CASSLVPQETQYF. In DNA, the CDR3 is TGTGCCAGCAGCTTAGTACCCCAAGAGACCCAGTACTTC.

Of note for this clone: This specimen includes other DNA sequences encoding the same CDR3. The V call is TRBV29-1, the J call TRBJ1-1, with D hard to call. V was trimmed by 1 base and J by 0 bases, leaving 6 bases between them. CDR3 length equals 13 residues. The germline gives CDR1 SQVTM, CDR2 ANQGSEA. This CDR3 reads CSVEGRMNTEAFF. In DNA, the CDR3 is TGCAGCGTTGAAGGCAGGATGAACACTGAAGCTTTCTTT.

The genes are TRBV6-5 and TRBJ1-1, with D possibly being TRBD1 (5 bases). The germline CDR1 and CDR2 sequences are MNHEY and SVGAGI. Trimming removed 6 bases from V and 8 bases from J, with 10 bases in between. The CDR3 consists of 11 residues. The CDR3 protein is CASSRGEEAFF. DNA of the CDR3: TGTGCCAGCAGCCGAGGGGAGGAAGCTTTCTTT.

V usage is TRBV3-1 (or the pseudogene TRBV3-2) and J usage is TRBJ2-1, with 7 positions matching TRBD1. Germline V CDR1 and CDR2: LGHDT, YNNKEL (reference sequence). V was pared by 1 base and J by 12 bases, with 6 bases of the junction left unmatched. This CDR3 is 13 amino acids long. The DNA of the CDR3 is TGTGCCAGCAGCCAAGCCCGGACAGGCGGGCAGTTCTTC. Translated, it gives CASSQARTGGQFF.

This chain links TRBV27 with TRBJ2-7; a weak D match, TRBD2 (6 bases). Trimming left V 8 bases short and J 2 bases short, with 13 bases between. Per germline, CDR1 MNHEY and CDR2 SMNVEV (reference sequence). CDR3 length: 13 residues. This chain's CDR3 is CASRGSFTYEQYF. As DNA, the CDR3 is TGTGCCAGCCGGGGGAGTTTCACCTACGAGCAGTACTTC.

Only a few counts were recorded for this clone. The genes are TRBV6-5 and TRBJ1-2, with D tentatively TRBD1 (6 bases). Germline V lookup: CDR1 MNHEY, CDR2 SVGAGI. V lost 6 bases, J lost 2 bases, and 10 bases lay in between. The CDR3 is 13 residues long. The CDR3 region is CASRQGANYGYTF. As DNA, the CDR3 is TGTGCCAGCAGACAGGGCGCGAACTATGGCTACACCTTC.

The V and J genes are TRBV5-6 and TRBJ1-3; 7 bases line up with TRBD1. The CDR3 is 17 amino acids. The trim removed 4 bases at V and 1 base at J, leaving 11 bases unmatched. Germline CDR1 SGHDT, CDR2 YYEEEE. The CDR3 bases are TGTGCCAGCAGCCCTTACGAGACAGGGAATTCTGGAAACACCATATATTTT. This translates into CASSPYETGNSGNTIYF. Combining the CDR3 with reference TRBV5-6 and TRBJ1-3 gives the whole variable domain DAGVTQSPTHLIKTRGQQVTLRCSPKSGHDTVSWYQQALGQGPQFIFQYYEEEERQRGNFPDRFSGHQFPNYSSELNVNALLLGDSALYLCASSPYETGNSGNTIYFGEGSWLTVV.

The genes are TRBV6-5 and TRBJ1-1; TRBD1 matches at 11 bases. The CDR3 runs 13 residues. After removal of 6 bases from V and 3 bases from J, the junction contained 0 bases not matched to a gene. The germline gives CDR1 MNHEY, CDR2 SVGAGI. CDR3 sequence: CASRGQGDTEAFF. The CDR3 DNA reads TGTGCCAGCAGGGGACAGGGGGACACTGAAGCTTTCTTT.

The rearrangement links TRBV2 to TRBJ2-3; 14 nucleotides align to TRBD2. The CDR3 sequence is 18 residues long. Germline V gene data show CDR1 as SNHLY and CDR2 as FYNNEI. Losses at the gene ends were 7 bases for V and 0 bases for J; bases not matched to a gene: 9. CDR3 DNA: TGTGCCAGCACCCAAAGGGGACTAGCGGGGGAAAGCACAGATACGCAGTATTTT. Translation: CASTQRGLAGESTDTQYF.

The chain combines TRBV6-4 with TRBJ2-7, with a possible D match to TRBD1 (6 bases). Germline V gives CDR1 MRHNA, CDR2 SNTAGT. The CDR3 has 16 amino acids. V shed 3 bases and J shed 6 bases, with 21 bases lying between them. CDR3: CASSESRTAHISEQYF. The CDR3 nucleotides are TGTGCCAGCAGTGAATCTAGGACAGCCCATATCTCCGAGCAGTACTTC.

The chain combines TRBV6-5 with TRBJ2-7; 7 bases match TRBD2. Per germline, CDR1 MNHEY and CDR2 SVGAGI. Losses at the gene ends were 6 bases for V and 0 bases for J; bases not matched to a gene: 5. This CDR3 is 14 amino acids long. The CDR3 loop is CASSPGDYSYEQYF. CDR3 DNA sequence: TGTGCCAGCAGCCCCGGGGACTACTCCTACGAGCAGTACTTC.

The rearrangement links TRBV7-6 to TRBJ1-4, with D perhaps TRBD1 (5 bases). V lost 5 bases to trimming and J lost 4 bases, with 14 bases between them. The CDR3 runs to 15 residues. CDR1 is SGHVS and CDR2 is FNYEAQ in the germline V gene. The CDR3 DNA follows: TGTGCCAGCAGCCCTACCGGGACCAATAATGAAAAACTGTTTTTT. Translated: CASSPTGTNNEKLFF. The whole variable domain, remainder taken from reference TRBV7-6 and TRBJ1-4, is GAGVSQSPRYKVTKRGQDVALRCDPISGHVSLYWYRQALGQGPEFLTYFNYEAQQDKSGLPNDRFSAERPEGSISTLTIQRTEQRDSAMYRCASSPTGTNNEKLFFGSGTQLSVL.

The gene calls are TRBV6-5 and TRBJ1-2, with D uncertain. The CDR3 is 11 residues long. CDR1 MNHEY and CDR2 SVGAGI come from the germline V gene. Trimming shortened V by 6 bases and J by 6 bases, and 8 bases separated the two germline ends. CDR3 protein: CASSPLDGYTF. As DNA, the CDR3 is TGTGCCAGCAGCCCCCTAGATGGCTACACCTTC.

The V and J genes are TRBV28 and TRBJ2-2; 7 nucleotides agree with TRBD1. Trimming at V came to 6 bases and at J to 0 bases, leaving 4 bases not matched to a gene. This CDR3 is 15 amino acids long. Looked up from germline, CDR1 is MDHEN and CDR2 is SYDVKM. The DNA for the CDR3 is TGTGCCAGCAGCTCGACAGGGACGAACACCGGGGAGCTGTTTTTT. As protein: CASSSTGTNTGELFF.

V usage is TRBV2 and J usage is TRBJ1-2; tentatively, D is TRBD1 (5 bases). Germline V lookup: CDR1 SNHLY, CDR2 FYNNEI. This CDR3 region has 13 residues. Trimming removed 6 bases at V and 0 bases at J, with 8 bases between. In DNA, the CDR3 is TGTGCCAGCAGCGACAGTGCTAACTATGGCTACACCTTC. Translation: CASSDSANYGYTF.

This clone showed up just a few times. V is TRBV7-9 and J is TRBJ1-1; no definite D call. Trimming removed 1 base at V and 4 bases at J, with 7 bases between. The germline V gene encodes CDR1 SEHNR and CDR2 FQNEAQ (reference sequence). This CDR3 comprises 13 residues. The chain's CDR3 is CASSLDYGTEAFF. The DNA of the CDR3 is TGTGCCAGCAGCTTAGATTACGGCACTGAAGCTTTCTTT.

Here the CDR3 DNA reads TGTGCCAGCAGCGTGGACAGGGGGCTTTCACCCCTCCACTTT. It codes for CASSVDRGLSPLHF. This chain joins TRBV7-2 and TRBJ1-6; TRBD1 agrees at 11 bases. The V and J ends lost 5 bases and 9 bases, in that order; junction bases with no gene match: 3. The CDR3 consists of 14 residues. Looked up from germline, CDR1 is SGHTA and CDR2 is FQGNSA. Complete variable domain (other parts from reference TRBV7-2 and TRBJ1-6): GAGVSQSPSNKVTEKGKDVELRCDPISGHTALYWYRQSLGQGLEFLIYFQGNSAPDKSGLPSDRFSAERTGGSVSTLTIQRTQQEDSAVYLCASSVDRGLSPLHFGNGTRLTVT.